Listed here are 21 T cell receptor beta chains from one sample, sequenced in a study of blood T cell repertoires in COVID-19. Produced via immunoSEQ multiplex PCR; TCRdb's table is partial and in-frame only. This repertoire shows about 210,000 clones, roughly four fifths found once; its top ten account for nearly 9.5%. Material: PBMCs or T cells enriched from blood (not recorded which). The receptors originated from a man in his forties who had recovered from COVID-19.

The gene calls are TRBV2 and TRBJ1-2, with 9 bases that match TRBD1. The length of the CDR3 is 14 residues. J lost 2 bases, V lost 7 bases, and 5 bases had no gene match. Germline CDR1 reads SNHLY; CDR2 reads FYNNEI. The DNA of the CDR3 is TGTGCCAGCATCCCCGGACAGGGGAACTATGGCTACACCTTC. As protein: CASIPGQGNYGYTF.

The chain recombines TRBV3-1 (or the pseudogene TRBV3-2) with TRBJ2-5, with 16 bases lining up with TRBD2. There are 16 residues in the CDR3. V lost 4 bases and J lost 5; bases outside the gene matches: 4. Germline V gene lookup returns CDR1 LGHDT and CDR2 YNNKEL (reference sequence). CDR3 nucleotide sequence: TGTGCCAGCAGCCCGGGACTAGCGGGGGGGTTGGAGACCCAGTACTTC. Translating it yields CASSPGLAGGLETQYF.

The rearrangement links TRBV5-6 to TRBJ1-2, with D possibly TRBD1 on 5 matching bases. V shed 3 bases and J shed 3 bases, with 12 bases lying between them. The V gene's germline CDR1 is SGHDT and CDR2 YYEEEE. The CDR3 extends over 14 amino acids. The CDR3 nucleotides are TGTGCCAGCAGCTGGGGAGGGACGGACTATGGCTACACCTTC. Translated, it gives CASSWGGTDYGYTF.

V and J are TRBV9 and TRBJ1-2; no clear D gene. The germline CDR1 and CDR2 sequences are SGDLS and YYNGEE. This CDR3 comprises 14 residues. The V end was cut by 0 bases, the J end by 3 bases, with 9 bases between. In DNA form, the CDR3 reads TGTGCCAGCAGCGTAGCGGGAGCCCACTATGGCTACACCTTC. Amino acids: CASSVAGAHYGYTF.

This clone showed up just a few times. DNA for the CDR3: TGTGCCAGCAGCGCCCGGACAGGGGGCTATGGCTACACCTTC. Residues: CASSARTGGYGYTF. This sequence joins TRBV5-8 and TRBJ1-2, with 10 positions matching TRBD1. CDR3 size: 14 residues. V dropped 4 bases and J dropped 4; count of bases not matched to a gene: 4. Per germline, CDR1 SGHTS and CDR2 YDEGEE.

CDR3 protein: CASARQGLSYGYTF. In nucleotides, the CDR3 is TGTGCCAGCGCCCGGCAGGGATTATCCTATGGCTACACCTTC. This chain joins TRBV6-5 and TRBJ1-2; perhaps TRBD1 as D (5 bases). The V gene's germline CDR1 is MNHEY and CDR2 SVGAGI. V was shortened by 8 bases and J by 4 bases, with 17 bases between the two germline ends. The CDR3 contains 14 residues.

The chain combines TRBV5-4 with TRBJ2-2; no firm D call. The CDR3 consists of 15 residues. With 3 bases removed from V and 2 bases from J, the gap between germline ends came to 11 bases. Germline CDR1 SGHNT, CDR2 YYREEE (reference sequence). This CDR3 is CASSSGTRNTGELFF. DNA of the CDR3: TGTGCCAGCAGCTCAGGTACCAGAAACACCGGGGAGCTGTTTTTT.

The genes are TRBV30 and TRBJ2-7; 9 bases match TRBD1. Germline trimming cut 2 bases from V and 6 bases from J; bases unmatched to any gene: 8. The CDR3 consists of 14 residues. Looked up from germline, CDR1 is GTSNPN and CDR2 is SVGIG (reference sequence). CDR3 nucleotides: TGTGCCTGGAGTTCACAGGGGGCGCCTTCCGAGCAGTACTTC. It yields the protein CAWSSQGAPSEQYF.

V usage is TRBV6-1 and J usage is TRBJ2-7, with D possibly being TRBD2 (5 bases). V was cut by 3 bases and J by 2 bases, with 8 bases left in between. CDR1 and CDR2 from the germline V gene are MNHNS and SASEGT. The CDR3 contains 13 residues. CDR3 protein: CASSERVTYEQYF. The DNA for the CDR3 is TGTGCCAGCAGTGAGAGGGTTACCTACGAGCAGTACTTC.

The chain has TRBV6-5 and TRBJ2-7; tentative D call: TRBD2 (5 bases). The V and J ends lost 6 bases and 2 bases respectively, with 17 bases between them. Per the germline V gene, CDR1 is MNHEY and CDR2 is SVGAGI. This CDR3 contains 15 residues. The CDR3 protein is CASSSPGWKAYEQYF. CDR3 bases: TGTGCCAGCAGCTCCCCGGGGTGGAAAGCCTACGAGCAGTACTTC.

The rearrangement links TRBV9 to TRBJ2-1, with 12 bases matching TRBD2. CDR1 and CDR2 from the germline V gene are SGDLS and YYNGEE. V lost 4 bases, J lost 7 bases, and 6 bases stayed unmatched. The CDR3 has 15 amino acids. The CDR3 sequence: CASSRTSGAGNEQFF. The CDR3 DNA reads as TGTGCCAGCAGCCGGACTAGCGGGGCGGGGAATGAGCAGTTCTTC.

The rearrangement uses TRBV5-6 and TRBJ2-7; TRBD1 is a possible D gene (6 bases). The V and J ends lost 4 bases and 3 bases respectively, with 17 bases between them. This CDR3 spans 15 amino acids. Germline CDR1 SGHDT, CDR2 YYEEEE. This chain's CDR3 is CASSPQGLALYEQYF. DNA for the CDR3: TGTGCCAGCAGCCCACAGGGCTTGGCCCTCTACGAGCAGTACTTC. Supplemented by reference TRBV5-6 and TRBJ2-7, the full variable domain reads DAGVTQSPTHLIKTRGQQVTLRCSPKSGHDTVSWYQQALGQGPQFIFQYYEEEERQRGNFPDRFSGHQFPNYSSELNVNALLLGDSALYLCASSPQGLALYEQYFGPGTRLTVT.

The chain recombines TRBV30 with TRBJ2-7; the match to TRBD1 covers 8 bases. This CDR3 is built from 13 residues. V lost 8 bases, J lost 2 bases, and 8 bases stayed unmatched. CDR1 is GTSNPN, CDR2 SVGIG, per germline (reference sequence). The CDR3 bases are TGTGCCGTCCTCAGGGGGCTGACCTACGAGCAGTACTTC. Its translation: CAVLRGLTYEQYF.

CDR3 nucleotides: TGTGCCAGCAGCTTGCGAATACAGGGGAATCAGCCCCAGCATTTT. Its translation is CASSLRIQGNQPQHF. This chain links TRBV5-6 with TRBJ1-5; TRBD1 matches at 7 bases. V trimming: 1 base; J trimming: 4 bases; junction bases outside the gene matches: 5. The CDR3 consists of 15 residues. Looked up from germline, CDR1 is SGHDT and CDR2 is YYEEEE.

V and J are TRBV6-1 and TRBJ2-7; D gene unclear. V was clipped by 3 bases and J by 4 bases, with 10 bases between them. Per the germline V gene, CDR1 is MNHNS and CDR2 is SASEGT. The CDR3 is made up of 13 amino acids. The CDR3 is CASSDNVGYEQYF. CDR3 DNA: TGTGCCAGCAGTGATAACGTCGGGTACGAGCAGTACTTC.

The gene calls are TRBV15 and TRBJ2-1; a possible D gene is TRBD2 (5 bases). Trimming shortened V by 0 bases and J by 1 base, and 10 bases separated the two germline ends. Germline-derived CDR1 and CDR2 are LNHNV and YYDKDF (reference sequence). The CDR3 loop spans 16 amino acids. For the CDR3, the DNA is TGTGCCACCAGCAGAGAACTGGGGAGTTCCTACAATGAGCAGTTCTTC. Its protein is CATSRELGSSYNEQFF.

The chain joins TRBV7-6 to TRBJ2-5; 7 bases align to TRBD1. In germline, CDR1 is SGHVS, CDR2 FNYEAQ. This CDR3 has 15 amino acids. The J segment lost 5 bases and the V segment lost 7 bases, leaving 13 bases of the junction unmatched. The CDR3 DNA reads TGTGCCAGCATTAGACAGGGATTACCCGCGGAGACCCAGTACTTC. Translation: CASIRQGLPAETQYF.

The genes are TRBV6-5 and TRBJ2-3; 7 bases line up with TRBD1. The V gene end was trimmed by 2 bases and the J gene end by 3 bases; junction bases not matched to a gene: 2. This CDR3 is 14 amino acids long. CDR1 is MNHEY and CDR2 is SVGAGI in the germline V gene. CDR3 amino acids: CASSYRGQTDTQYF. The CDR3 DNA reads as TGTGCCAGCAGTTACAGGGGGCAAACAGATACGCAGTATTTT.

CDR3 protein: CASSMQNGGGYTF. In DNA form, the CDR3 reads TGTGCCAGCAGCATGCAGAACGGGGGTGGCTACACCTTC. V and J are TRBV5-4 and TRBJ1-2; the D gene is possibly TRBD1 (5 bases). Germline V lookup: CDR1 SGHNT, CDR2 YYREEE (reference sequence). This CDR3 region has 13 residues. The V end was cut by 4 bases, the J end by 7 bases, with 14 bases between.

The chain has TRBV27 and TRBJ2-4; D might be TRBD1 (5 bases). Trimming removed 8 bases at V and 2 bases at J, with 13 bases between. The CDR3 length is 14 residues. Germline loops: CDR1 MNHEY, CDR2 SMNVEV (reference sequence). CDR3 DNA sequence: TGTGCCAGCGGGCCAGGGCTCCCCAAAAACATTCAGTACTTC. This codes for CASGPGLPKNIQYF.

This chain joins TRBV19 and TRBJ2-1, with 11 bases aligning to TRBD1. V lost 6 bases and J lost 7; bases outside the gene matches: 11. The CDR3 length is 16 residues. In germline, CDR1 is LNHDA, CDR2 SQIVND (reference sequence). The CDR3 DNA sequence: TGTGCCAGTAGCGTCTGGGGGACAGGGGGTGTGAATGAGCAGTTCTTC. Translating it yields CASSVWGTGGVNEQFF.